The T cell receptor (beta chain) described here comes from a study of cytomegalovirus exposure and HLA in healthy donors. Overall study findings and caveats: A later analysis showed that HLA-associated TCR beta chains had undergone more clonal expansion than equally common others. V- and J-gene trimming of TCR beta was linked (in a later analysis) to a missense DCLRE1C variant.

This clone was detected only a few times. What it recognizes is unknown. A read error may produce the germline difference seen at one junction end. Primers included in the PCR were 60 Vbeta and 13 Jbeta primers. Using immunoSEQ multiplex PCR, the repertoire was profiled, and TCRdb retains in-frame clones only, with some absent. The sample shows some 120,000 clones, 55% to 75% of them seen only once. This CDR3 has 13 residues. Germline V gives CDR1 SEHNR, CDR2 FQNEAQ (reference sequence). This chain connects TRBV7-9 to TRBJ2-1; TRBD2 is a possible D gene (6 bases). This sequence was found in a man aged 30 to 39 in good health and CMV-seropositive. Sequencing was performed on PBMCs. Here the CDR3 reads CSSSFREDHEQFF. The CDR3 bases are TGTTCCAGCAGCTTTAGGGAGGACCATGAGCAGTTCTTC.